This entry is about one T cell receptor (beta chain). The antigen remains undetermined. These data originate in a study of beta chain features in type 1 diabetes. As for the study in general: Sorted cells examined across all samples numbered 107,917,701.

Every bit of the isolated RNA underwent reverse transcription, so sequencing read expressed TCRB transcripts. Libraries were prepared by immunoSEQ multiplex PCR; TCRdb keeps only in-frame clonotypes and omits some of them. The profile shows roughly 300,000 clones, about 15% of them singletons. Study-wide results and limits: Naive, central memory and regulatory TCRB repertoires appeared more similar among patients than healthy donors. There were fewer insertions and more deletions at the VDJ junctions of type 1 diabetes patients.

The material sequenced was central memory CD4+ T cells from blood. The TCR comes from a man aged 25-45 years in good health.

The CDR3 DNA follows: TGTGCCAGCAGCTTTAGAGGGGCTGGGGCCAACGTCCTGACTTTC. Protein: CASSFRGAGANVLTF. This chain uses TRBV11-2 with TRBJ2-6, with D perhaps given as TRBD1 or TRBD2 (5 bases each). From germline, CDR1 is SGHAT and CDR2 FQNNGV. Trimming stripped 3 bases from V and 2 bases from J, with 8 bases between. This CDR3 has 15 amino acids.